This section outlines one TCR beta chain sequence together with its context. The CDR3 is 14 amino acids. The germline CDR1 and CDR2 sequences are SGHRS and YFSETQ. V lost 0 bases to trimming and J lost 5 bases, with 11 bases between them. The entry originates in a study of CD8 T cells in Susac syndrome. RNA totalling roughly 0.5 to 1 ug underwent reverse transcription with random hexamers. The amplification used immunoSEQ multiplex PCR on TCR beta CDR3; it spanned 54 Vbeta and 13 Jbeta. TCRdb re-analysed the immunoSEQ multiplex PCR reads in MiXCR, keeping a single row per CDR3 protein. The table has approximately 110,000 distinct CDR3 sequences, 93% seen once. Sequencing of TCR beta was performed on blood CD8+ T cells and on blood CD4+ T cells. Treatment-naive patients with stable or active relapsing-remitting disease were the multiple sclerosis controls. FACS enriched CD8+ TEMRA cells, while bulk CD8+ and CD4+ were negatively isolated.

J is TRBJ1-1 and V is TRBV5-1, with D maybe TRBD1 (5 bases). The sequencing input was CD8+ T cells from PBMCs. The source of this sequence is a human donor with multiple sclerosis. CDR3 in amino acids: CASSLDWGVTEAFF. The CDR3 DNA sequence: TGCGCCAGCAGCTTGGATTGGGGGGTAACTGAAGCTTTCTTT.